The entry below gives a single T cell receptor beta chain sequence along with its context. The target antigen is unknown. Some clones are missing from TCRdb's copy, which holds only in-frame ones; the method was immunoSEQ multiplex PCR. The sample has over 65,000 clones; about 90% are singletons. This entry belongs to a study of T cell responses to AZD1222 COVID-19 vaccine. The study, taken as a whole, reports: Recipients of AZD1222 seropositive at baseline numbered only 6 or 7.

The CDR3 spans 14 residues. Germline CDR1 and CDR2: MRHNA and SNTAGT. The V and J ends lost 3 bases and 1 base, in that order; junction bases with no gene match: 0. The chain employs TRBV6-4 and TRBJ2-3, with TRBD2 identical over 8 bases. The sequence was collected from an adult in good health. This sample comprised peripheral blood, obtained on day 0 of AZD1222 vaccination. This chain's CDR3 is CASSEAGGTDTQYF. The CDR3 DNA reads as TGTGCCAGCAGTGAAGCGGGGGGCACAGATACGCAGTATTTT.